Listed below are T cell receptor beta chains from one sample, sequenced in a study of early stage breast cancer tumors. The repertoire was sequenced with immunoSEQ multiplex PCR; TCRdb's copy has only in-frame clones and lacks some. The sample includes about 5,500 clones, under 70% seen only once; the top ten take roughly 15%. Source material: normal breast tissue next to the tumor. The receptors come from a person in their 60s with breast cancer. Each CDR3 is given with its conserved first and last residue. The D gene is left open where the match is weak. Part of the rows lack a size; the others show once, few, many or a class for expanded clones.

CASSPPGEGRKTNEKLFF	TGTGCCAGCAGCCCACCTGGGGAGGGAAGAAAAACTAATGAAAAACTGTTTTTT	TRBV14	NA	NA	TRBJ1-4
CASSQASGGELFF	TGCGCCAGCAGCCAAGCTAGTGGCGGGGAGCTGTTTTTT	TRBV4-1	NA	NA	TRBJ2-2
CASSEGARTEKLFF	TGTGCCAGCAGTGAGGGGGCGCGGACTGAAAAACTGTTTTTT	TRBV2	NA	NA	TRBJ1-4
CASSPLGDRHEQYF	TGTGCCAGCAGTCCTTTGGGGGACAGGCACGAGCAGTACTTC	TRBV28	NA	TRBD1	TRBJ2-7
CASSNLQDSYEQYF	TGTGCCAGCAGCAACCTACAGGACTCCTACGAGCAGTACTTC	TRBV6-5	NA	NA	TRBJ2-7
CASSLTSGKYNEQFF	TGTGCCAGCAGCCTAACTAGCGGGAAATACAATGAGCAGTTCTTC	TRBV7-2	NA	TRBD2	TRBJ2-1
CASSEVGLANTGELFF	TGTGCCAGCAGTGAAGTGGGCCTAGCGAACACCGGGGAGCTGTTTTTT	TRBV2	NA	NA	TRBJ2-2
CASSPTAGPNEKLFF	TGTGCCAGCAGCCCTACAGCAGGGCCTAATGAAAAACTGTTTTTT	TRBV9	once	NA	TRBJ1-4
CAWSGTGANVLTF	TGTGCCTGGAGTGGAACTGGGGCCAACGTCCTGACTTTC	TRBV30	NA	NA	TRBJ2-6
CASSLGRGPTEAFF	TGTGCCAGCAGCTTAGGTCGGGGACCCACTGAAGCTTTCTTT	TRBV7-8	NA	NA	TRBJ1-1
CAWSVFGGGSTDTQYF	TGTGCCTGGAGTGTATTTGGCGGGGGAAGCACAGATACGCAGTATTTT	TRBV30	NA	TRBD2	TRBJ2-3
CASSLTGPSSPLHF	TGCGCCAGCAGCCTCACAGGACCCAGTTCACCCCTCCACTTT	TRBV5-1	NA	NA	TRBJ1-6
CASSFRDGGYEQYF	TGTGCCAGCAGCTTCCGGGACGGAGGCTACGAGCAGTACTTC	TRBV13	NA	NA	TRBJ2-7
CASSVDRVQETQYF	TGTGCCAGCAGTGTAGACAGGGTACAAGAGACCCAGTACTTC	TRBV27	NA	TRBD1	TRBJ2-5
CASSRTSGSSSGELFF	TGTGCCAGCAGCCGGACTAGCGGGAGTTCAAGCGGGGAGCTGTTTTTT	TRBV7-9	NA	TRBD2	TRBJ2-2
CASRTEMNTEAFF	TGTGCCAGCAGGACAGAGATGAACACTGAAGCTTTCTTT	TRBV28	NA	NA	TRBJ1-1
CASSLAGGYTF	TGTGCCAGCAGCTTAGCGGGGGGCTACACCTTC	TRBV11-2	NA	NA	TRBJ1-2
CASSFEGATNEKLFF	TGTGCCAGCAGCTTTGAAGGGGCAACTAATGAAAAACTGTTTTTT	TRBV5-4	NA	NA	TRBJ1-4
CASRQGQETSPLHF	TGTGCCAGCAGGCAGGGGCAGGAAACTTCACCCCTCCACTTT	TRBV27	NA	NA	TRBJ1-6
CASTPVWRDEQFF	TGTGCCAGCACCCCTGTGTGGAGGGATGAGCAGTTCTTC	TRBV28	NA	NA	TRBJ2-1
CASRPPRQGESFEQYF	TGTGCCAGCAGGCCCCCCCGACAGGGGGAGAGTTTCGAGCAGTACTTC	TRBV2	NA	TRBD1	TRBJ2-7
CASSLAGDLNEQFF	TGTGCCAGCAGCTTAGCGGGGGATTTAAATGAGCAGTTCTTC	TRBV11-2	NA	NA	TRBJ2-1
CASSQSGGSTEAFF	TGCGCCAGCAGCCAGAGTGGGGGGAGCACTGAAGCTTTCTTT	TRBV5-1	NA	NA	TRBJ1-1
CASSQEAYSNQPQHF	TGCGCCAGCAGCCAAGAAGCGTATAGCAATCAGCCCCAGCATTTT	TRBV4-1	NA	NA	TRBJ1-5
CASSQAAADTGELFF	TGTGCCAGCAGCCAAGCCGCGGCAGACACCGGGGAGCTGTTTTTT	TRBV4-2	NA	NA	TRBJ2-2
CASSPRFGYTF	TGTGCCAGCAGTCCAAGATTTGGCTACACCTTC	TRBV28	few	NA	TRBJ1-2
CASSDSGSIETQYF	TGCGCCAGCAGTGATAGCGGGAGTATCGAGACCCAGTACTTC	TRBV5-1	NA	TRBD2	TRBJ2-5
CASSLVGLANEKLFF	TGCGCCAGCAGCTTGGTCGGTCTAGCAAATGAAAAACTGTTTTTT	TRBV5-1	NA	NA	TRBJ1-4
CASSAPTSGSTDTQYF	TGTGCCAGCAGCGCACCGACTAGCGGTAGCACAGATACGCAGTATTTT	TRBV9	NA	TRBD2	TRBJ2-3
CAWKGSGNEKLFF	TGTGCCTGGAAGGGCAGTGGGAATGAAAAACTGTTTTTT	TRBV30	NA	NA	TRBJ1-4
CASSRDRAYEQYF	TGTGCCAGCAGTCGGGACAGGGCCTACGAGCAGTACTTC	TRBV28	NA	TRBD1	TRBJ2-7
CASSLGTSGIGEQFF	TGTGCCAGCAGCCTTGGGACTAGCGGGATAGGTGAGCAGTTCTTC	TRBV7-3	NA	TRBD2	TRBJ2-1
CASSYSRWGGQPQHF	TGTGCCAGCAGTTACTCGAGGTGGGGGGGGCAGCCCCAGCATTTT	TRBV6-5	NA	NA	TRBJ1-5
CALEDETTANYGYTF	TGTGCCTTGGAGGACGAGACCACAGCTAACTATGGCTACACCTTC	TRBV30	few	NA	TRBJ1-2
CASSLAESTGTINQPQHF	TGTGCCAGCAGCTTAGCCGAATCGACAGGTACTATCAATCAGCCCCAGCATTTT	TRBV7-8	NA	NA	TRBJ1-5
CSASPYPGYTF	TGCAGTGCTAGCCCCTACCCTGGCTACACCTTC	TRBV20-1	NA	NA	TRBJ1-2
CASSTRTGNEQFF	TGTGCCAGCAGTACACGGACAGGCAATGAGCAGTTCTTC	TRBV27	NA	TRBD1	TRBJ2-1
CASSSRVGKDNGQYF	TGTGCCAGCAGTTCCCGGGTCGGGAAAGATAACGGGCAGTACTTC	TRBV28	once	NA	TRBJ2-7
CASTLGGSYNEQFF	TGCGCCAGCACCCTGGGGGGCAGCTACAATGAGCAGTTCTTC	TRBV5-1	NA	NA	TRBJ2-1
CASSLWVRETQYF	TGTGCCAGCAGCTTATGGGTTCGAGAGACCCAGTACTTC	TRBV7-6	NA	NA	TRBJ2-5
CASSLARSGGEQYF	TGTGCCAGCAGCTTAGCGCGTAGCGGGGGCGAGCAGTACTTC	TRBV7-2	few	TRBD2	TRBJ2-7
CASSSYSARGEEKLFF	TGTGCCAGCAGTTCCTACTCAGCAAGGGGAGAGGAAAAACTGTTTTTT	TRBV6-5	NA	NA	TRBJ1-4
CSVGAFREGLEQYF	TGCAGCGTTGGGGCCTTCAGGGAGGGGCTCGAGCAGTACTTC	TRBV29-1	NA	TRBD2	TRBJ2-7